This T cell receptor beta chain was recorded in a study of spatial heterogeneity in lung cancer. Germline assignment: CDR1 SGHTA and CDR2 FQGNSA. Trimming stripped 5 bases from V and 0 bases from J, with 13 bases between. This CDR3 has 15 residues. At least ten counts were recorded for this clonotype. TCRdb redid the calling of the 5' RACE reads with MiXCR, one entry per CDR3 protein. The sample consists of 35,000 to 55,000 distinct CDR3 sequences, roughly 12% of them appearing once. Time point here: blood at routine non-recurrence follow-up after resection. This clonotype originated in a male donor with early-stage non-small cell lung cancer. This chain links TRBV7-2 with TRBJ1-1, with D unresolved. The material sequenced was PBMCs, taken at follow-up. CDR3 DNA sequence: TGTGCCAGCAGCCCGCGGACGGTTCTGAACACTGAAGCTTTCTTT. Encoded protein: CASSPRTVLNTEAFF.